The 19 T cell receptor beta chains below all came from one sample that was sequenced in a study of blood T cells in healthy people across ages. It was with a sample-barcoded 5' primer and a J-beta primer mix that a second PCR of about 6 to 12 cycles was run. MiXCR was run by TCRdb on the 5' RACE reads, yielding one entry per CDR3 protein. The repertoire holds 1,300,000 or so distinct CDR3 sequences, approximately 60% seen once, with approximately 7% in the top ten. Sequencing used blood. These TCRs come from a man aged 18 to 29 in good health.

In this sample, this clonotype turned up a few times. The chain couples TRBV10-3 to TRBJ2-5; weak D call: TRBD2 (6 bases). Germline V gives CDR1 ENHRY, CDR2 SYGVKD. CDR3 size: 14 residues. Trimming left V 6 bases short and J 1 base short, with 12 bases between. The CDR3 DNA reads as TGTGCCATCAGGCACCGGGACTCCCAAGAGACCCAGTACTTC. This translates into CAIRHRDSQETQYF.

V usage is TRBV12-5 and J usage is TRBJ1-1; D uncertain. The germline V gene has CDR1 LGHNT and CDR2 FRNRAP. The CDR3 length is 14 residues. Trimming stripped 6 bases from V and 2 bases from J, with 13 bases between. The CDR3, as DNA: TGTGCTAGTGGGGATACAGAGACAAACACTGAAGCTTTCTTT. It translates to CASGDTETNTEAFF.

The chain couples TRBV27 to TRBJ1-4, with unresolved D. From germline, CDR1 is MNHEY and CDR2 SMNVEV (reference sequence). The length of the CDR3 is 13 residues. V lost 3 bases and J lost 7, with 9 bases in between. The CDR3 DNA sequence: TGTGCCAGCAGTTTGATAGCGGCTGAAAAACTGTTTTTT. Its translation: CASSLIAAEKLFF. The full variable domain, in which reference TRBV27 and TRBJ1-4 provide the parts outside the CDR3, is EAQVTQNPRYLITVTGKKLTVTCSQNMNHEYMSWYRQDPGLGLRQIYYSMNVEVTDKGDVPEGYKVSRKEKRNFPLILESPSPNQTSLYFCASSLIAAEKLFFGSGTQLSVL.

The chain has TRBV29-1 and TRBJ1-1; 7 nucleotides agree with TRBD1. With V trimmed by 6 bases and J by 6 bases, 10 bases remained unmatched. CDR3 length equals 13 residues. Germline lookup yields CDR1 SQVTM and CDR2 ANQGSEA. The CDR3, as DNA: TGCAGCGTGGTGAACCGGGGGACAGCTGAAGCTTTCTTT. Translation gives CSVVNRGTAEAFF.

This chain uses TRBV6-4 with TRBJ1-5; tentatively, D is TRBD1 (6 bases). This CDR3 is 17 amino acids long. Germline loops: CDR1 MRHNA, CDR2 SNTAGT. V lost 0 bases, J lost 3 bases, and 15 bases lay in between. The CDR3 loop reads CASSDSRGGRDNQPQHF. CDR3 nucleotide sequence: TGTGCCAGCAGTGACTCGAGGGGGGGCCGTGACAATCAGCCCCAGCATTTT.

A few counts support this clonotype. The V call is TRBV20-1, the J call TRBJ2-1; D is perhaps TRBD2 (5 bases). The germline CDR1 and CDR2 sequences are DFQATT and SNEGSKA (reference sequence). This CDR3 is 13 amino acids long. V lost 5 bases and J lost 4, with 12 bases in between. CDR3 loop: CSALARNYNEQFF. The DNA for the CDR3 is TGCAGTGCTCTAGCCAGGAATTACAATGAGCAGTTCTTC.

The chain combines TRBV28 with TRBJ1-5, with a weak D call TRBD1 (5 bases). CDR3 length: 16 amino acids. Germline CDR1 reads MDHEN; CDR2 reads SYDVKM. With 4 bases removed from V and 3 bases from J, the gap between germline ends came to 16 bases. The CDR3 is CASSWIGREDNQPQHF. DNA of the CDR3: TGTGCCAGCAGTTGGATTGGCAGGGAGGACAATCAGCCCCAGCATTTT.

J is TRBJ2-7 and V is TRBV18, with TRBD1 matching 9 bases. Trimming at V came to 6 bases and at J to 5 bases, leaving 5 bases not matched to a gene. CDR3 size: 13 residues. Per the germline V gene, CDR1 is KGHSH and CDR2 is LQKENI. The CDR3 DNA reads as TGTGCCAGCTCGGGACAGGGATTCGACGAGCAGTACTTC. Translated: CASSGQGFDEQYF.

In the case of this clonotype: One end of the junction varies from germline; a read error may be responsible. The rearrangement uses TRBV7-9 and TRBJ2-5; D remains unclear. The CDR3 is made up of 12 amino acids. Germline CDR1 and CDR2: SEHNR and FQNEAQ (reference sequence). CDR3 protein: CASSLDPDTITF. CDR3 bases: TGTGCCAGCAGCTTAGACCCCGATACTATCACCTTC.

The chain is built from TRBV29-1 and TRBJ2-1; 10 bases line up with TRBD2. After removal of 5 bases from V and 3 bases from J, the junction contained 4 bases not matched to a gene. This CDR3 has 14 residues. Germline assignment: CDR1 SQVTM and CDR2 ANQGSEA. The CDR3 region is CSVKREGYYNEQFF. CDR3 nucleotide sequence: TGCAGCGTTAAGCGGGAGGGGTACTACAATGAGCAGTTCTTC.

This clonotype was detected a few times. The rearrangement joins TRBV6-6 to TRBJ2-1; D is possibly TRBD1 (6 bases). This CDR3 is 13 amino acids long. The ends were cut back, 2 bases at V and 8 bases at J, with 10 bases in the middle. The germline V gene encodes CDR1 MNHNY and CDR2 SVGAGI (reference sequence). This CDR3 is CASSYLQGYEQFF. DNA for the CDR3: TGTGCCAGCAGTTACCTTCAGGGGTATGAGCAGTTCTTC.

This chain joins TRBV20-1 and TRBJ2-5; D call uncertain. The CDR3 totals 15 residues. CDR1 is DFQATT and CDR2 is SNEGSKA in the germline V gene (reference sequence). Trimming cost V 0 bases and J 5 bases, with 16 bases left between them. The CDR3 region is CSARDQLRGEETQYF. CDR3 bases: TGCAGTGCTAGAGATCAACTGAGAGGAGAGGAGACCCAGTACTTC.

This sequence joins TRBV5-8 and TRBJ2-3; the D gene could be TRBD1 or TRBD2 (5 bases each). Per the germline V gene, CDR1 is SGHTS and CDR2 is YDEGEE. CDR3 size: 15 residues. The V end lost 2 bases, the J end lost 2 bases, and 12 bases lay between the germline ends. The CDR3 loop is CASSFSGTTTDTQYF. The CDR3 DNA sequence: TGTGCCAGCAGCTTCTCCGGGACCACCACAGATACGCAGTATTTT. Full variable domain (missing parts from reference TRBV5-8 and TRBJ2-3): EAGVTQSPTHLIKTRGQQATLRCSPISGHTSVYWYQQALGLGLQFLLWYDEGEERNRGNFPPRFSGRQFPNYSSELNVNALELEDSALYLCASSFSGTTTDTQYFGPGTRLTVL.

This clonotype was found a few times. The rearrangement joins TRBV4-3 to TRBJ2-7; D remains unclear. Germline-derived CDR1 and CDR2 are LGHNA and YSLEER. The V end was cut by 4 bases, the J end by 1 base, with 11 bases between. This CDR3 is built from 14 residues. CDR3 residues: CASSPVASSYEQYF. The CDR3, as DNA: TGCGCCAGCAGCCCAGTGGCCTCTTCCTACGAGCAGTACTTC.

This chain joins TRBV11-1 and TRBJ2-5; 7 bases fit TRBD1. Trimming took 6 bases from V and 2 from J; bases not matched to a gene: 12. The length of the CDR3 is 16 residues. The germline CDR1 and CDR2 sequences are SGHAT and FQDESV (reference sequence). Here the CDR3 reads CASSYLQGKFQETQYF. CDR3 DNA sequence: TGTGCCAGCAGTTACCTACAGGGGAAATTTCAAGAGACCCAGTACTTC.

This clonotype appeared a few times. The chain is built from TRBV14 and TRBJ2-4; 15 bases match TRBD2. Looked up from germline, CDR1 is SGHDN and CDR2 is FVKESK. With 4 bases clipped from V and 1 base from J, the junction kept 14 bases outside the gene matches. This CDR3 has 21 residues. The CDR3 DNA follows: TGTGCCAGCAGCCGCCATTCCGGGACTAGCGGGGGGCCAGGGGCCAAAAACATTCAGTACTTC. This codes for CASSRHSGTSGGPGAKNIQYF.

This clonotype was counted once. The CDR3 here is CASSLAGEGLAYNEQFF. As DNA, the CDR3 is TGTGCCAGCAGCTTAGCGGGAGAGGGACTAGCCTACAATGAGCAGTTCTTC. This rearrangement joins TRBV7-6 to TRBJ2-1; 8 positions match TRBD2. This CDR3 comprises 17 residues. Unmatched junction bases numbered 6, after V lost 0 bases and J lost 2 bases. From germline, CDR1 is SGHVS and CDR2 FNYEAQ.

The chain recombines TRBV11-2 with TRBJ2-5; 7 bases are shared with TRBD1. J gave up 3 bases and V 3 bases, and 4 bases lay outside the gene matches. This CDR3 comprises 14 residues. Germline values: CDR1 SGHAT, CDR2 FQNNGV. CDR3 in DNA: TGTGCCAGCAGCTTTTTCGGGACAGAAGAGACCCAGTACTTC. Protein product: CASSFFGTEETQYF.

This clonotype was counted only a few times. The chain combines TRBV10-3 with TRBJ1-2; D is uncertain. CDR1 ENHRY and CDR2 SYGVKD come from the germline V gene. V was cut by 4 bases and J by 2 bases, with 14 bases left in between. The CDR3 has 15 amino acids. The CDR3: CAISVGPRSNYGYTF. CDR3 DNA sequence: TGTGCCATCAGTGTAGGCCCCAGGTCAAACTATGGCTACACCTTC.